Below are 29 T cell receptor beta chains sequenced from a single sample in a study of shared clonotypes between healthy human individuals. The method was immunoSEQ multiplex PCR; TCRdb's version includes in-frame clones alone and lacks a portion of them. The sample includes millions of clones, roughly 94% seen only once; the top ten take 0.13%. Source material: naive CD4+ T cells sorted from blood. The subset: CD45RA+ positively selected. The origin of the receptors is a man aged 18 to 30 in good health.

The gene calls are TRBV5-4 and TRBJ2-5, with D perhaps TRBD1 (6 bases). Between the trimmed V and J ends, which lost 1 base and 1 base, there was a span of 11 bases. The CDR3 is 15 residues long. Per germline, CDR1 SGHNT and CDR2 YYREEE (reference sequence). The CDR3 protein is CASSLPLGAQETQYF. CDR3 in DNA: TGTGCCAGCAGCTTGCCCTTGGGGGCCCAAGAGACCCAGTACTTC.

CDR3 coding DNA: TGTGCCAGCAGTTACGACGGGAAAAAGCATGAAGCTTTCTTT. This codes for CASSYDGKKHEAFF. The gene calls are TRBV6-5 and TRBJ1-1; D is unresolved. The CDR3 runs 14 residues. Germline V lookup: CDR1 MNHEY, CDR2 SVGAGI. V lost 2 bases, J lost 7 bases, and 14 bases lay in between.

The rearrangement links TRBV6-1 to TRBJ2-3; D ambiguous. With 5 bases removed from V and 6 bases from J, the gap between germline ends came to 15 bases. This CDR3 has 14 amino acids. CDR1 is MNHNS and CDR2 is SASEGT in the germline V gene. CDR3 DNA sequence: TGTGCCAGCAGTCTCCTTCGGGTGTGGGATACGCAGTATTTT. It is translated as CASSLLRVWDTQYF.

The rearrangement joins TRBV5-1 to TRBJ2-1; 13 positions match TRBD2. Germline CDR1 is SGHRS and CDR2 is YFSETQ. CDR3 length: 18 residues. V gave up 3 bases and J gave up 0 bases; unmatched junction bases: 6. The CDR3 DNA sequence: TGCGCCAGCAGCTCAGGACTAGCGGGGGCGCACTCCTACAATGAGCAGTTCTTC. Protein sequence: CASSSGLAGAHSYNEQFF.

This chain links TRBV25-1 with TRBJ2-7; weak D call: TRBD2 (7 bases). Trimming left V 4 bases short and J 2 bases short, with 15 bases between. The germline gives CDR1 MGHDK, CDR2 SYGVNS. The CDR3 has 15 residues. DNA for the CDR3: TGTGCCAGCAGTGCTTCCCCCGGGGGGCCCTACGAGCAGTACTTC. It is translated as CASSASPGGPYEQYF.

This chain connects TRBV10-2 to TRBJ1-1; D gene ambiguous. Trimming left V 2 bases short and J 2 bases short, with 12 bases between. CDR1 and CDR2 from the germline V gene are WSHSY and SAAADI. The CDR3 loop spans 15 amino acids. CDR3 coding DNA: TGCGCCAGCAGTGAGCGGTTACAACTCAACACTGAAGCTTTCTTT. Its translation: CASSERLQLNTEAFF.

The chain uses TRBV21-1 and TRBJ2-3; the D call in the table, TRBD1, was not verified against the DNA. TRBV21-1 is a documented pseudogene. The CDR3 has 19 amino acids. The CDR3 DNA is TGTGCCAGCAGCAAAGTAGGGACAGGTCCCATCGAACTCACAGATACGCAGTATTTT. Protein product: CASSKVGTGPIELTDTQYF.

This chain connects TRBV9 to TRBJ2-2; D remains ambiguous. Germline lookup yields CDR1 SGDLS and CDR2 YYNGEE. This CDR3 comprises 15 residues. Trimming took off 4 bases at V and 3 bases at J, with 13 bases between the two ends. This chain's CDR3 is CASSSQGPDTGELFF. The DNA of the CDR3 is TGTGCCAGCAGCTCCCAAGGACCTGACACCGGGGAGCTGTTTTTT.

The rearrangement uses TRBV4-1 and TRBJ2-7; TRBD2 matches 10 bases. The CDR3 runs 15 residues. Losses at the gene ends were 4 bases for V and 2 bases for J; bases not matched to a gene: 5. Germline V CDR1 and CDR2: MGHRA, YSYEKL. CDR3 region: CASSPVLAGAYEQYF. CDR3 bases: TGCGCCAGCAGCCCAGTTCTAGCGGGGGCCTACGAGCAGTACTTC.

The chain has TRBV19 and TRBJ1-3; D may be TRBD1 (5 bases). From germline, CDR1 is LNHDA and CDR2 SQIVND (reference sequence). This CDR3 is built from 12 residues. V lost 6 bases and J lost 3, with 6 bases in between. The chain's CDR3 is CASRGLGNTIYF. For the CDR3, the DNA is TGTGCCAGTAGGGGGCTTGGAAACACCATATATTTT. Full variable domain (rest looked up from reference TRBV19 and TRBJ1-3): DGGITQSPKYLFRKEGQNVTLSCEQNLNHDAMYWYRQDPGQGLRLIYYSQIVNDFQKGDIAEGYSVSREKKESFPLTVTSAQKNPTAFYLCASRGLGNTIYFGEGSWLTVV.

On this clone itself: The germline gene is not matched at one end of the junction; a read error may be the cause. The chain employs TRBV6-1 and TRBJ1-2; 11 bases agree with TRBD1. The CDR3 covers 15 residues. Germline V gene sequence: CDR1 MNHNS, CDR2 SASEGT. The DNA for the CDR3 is TGTGCCAGCAGGGAAGGACAGGGGGCTTTTAATGGCTACACCTTC. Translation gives CASREGQGAFNGYTF.

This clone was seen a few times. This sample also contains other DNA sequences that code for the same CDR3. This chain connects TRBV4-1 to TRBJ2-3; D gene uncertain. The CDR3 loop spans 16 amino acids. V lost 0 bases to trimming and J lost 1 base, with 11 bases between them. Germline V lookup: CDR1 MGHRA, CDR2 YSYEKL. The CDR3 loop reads CASSQDLGKGTDTQYF. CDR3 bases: TGCGCCAGCAGCCAAGATCTGGGAAAGGGCACAGATACGCAGTATTTT.

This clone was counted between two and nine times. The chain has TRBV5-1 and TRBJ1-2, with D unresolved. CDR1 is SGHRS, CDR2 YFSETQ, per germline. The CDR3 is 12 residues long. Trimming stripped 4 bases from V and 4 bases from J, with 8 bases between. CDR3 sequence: CASSKDAYGYTF. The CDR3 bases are TGCGCCAGCAGCAAGGATGCCTATGGCTACACCTTC.

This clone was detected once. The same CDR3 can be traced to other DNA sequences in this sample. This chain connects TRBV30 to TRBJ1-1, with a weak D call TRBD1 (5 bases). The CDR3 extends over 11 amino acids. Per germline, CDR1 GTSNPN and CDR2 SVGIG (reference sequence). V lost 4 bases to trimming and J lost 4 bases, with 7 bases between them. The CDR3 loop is CAWTRGTEAFF. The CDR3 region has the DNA TGTGCCTGGACAAGGGGCACTGAAGCTTTCTTT.

CDR3 amino acids: CASSLGRFTGKNNEQFF. The CDR3 nucleotides read TGTGCCAGCAGCTTGGGCCGTTTCACAGGGAAGAACAATGAGCAGTTCTTC. The chain couples TRBV5-8 to TRBJ2-1; D is possibly TRBD1 (6 bases). Trimming removed 0 bases at V and 5 bases at J, with 18 bases between. The CDR3 runs 17 residues. CDR1 is SGHTS, CDR2 YDEGEE, per germline. Looking up the rest from reference TRBV5-8 and TRBJ2-1 gives the full variable domain: EAGVTQSPTHLIKTRGQQATLRCSPISGHTSVYWYQQALGLGLQFLLWYDEGEERNRGNFPPRFSGRQFPNYSSELNVNALELEDSALYLCASSLGRFTGKNNEQFFGPGTRLTVL.

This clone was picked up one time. The CDR3 reads CASSLLAGPYNEQFF. DNA of the CDR3: TGCGCCAGCAGCTTGTTGGCGGGACCCTACAATGAGCAGTTCTTC. This chain links TRBV5-1 with TRBJ2-1, with D possibly TRBD2 on 6 matching bases. The CDR3 contains 15 residues. Germline V gene data show CDR1 as SGHRS and CDR2 as YFSETQ. Trimming cost V 1 base and J 2 bases, with 10 bases left between them.

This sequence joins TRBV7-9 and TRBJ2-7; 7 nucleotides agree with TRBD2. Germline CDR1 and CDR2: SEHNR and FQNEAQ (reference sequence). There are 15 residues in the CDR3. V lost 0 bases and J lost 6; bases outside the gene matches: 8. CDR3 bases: TGTGCCAGCAGCTTAGCGCGCGGGGGTCCCAGCGAGCAGTACTTC. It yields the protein CASSLARGGPSEQYF.

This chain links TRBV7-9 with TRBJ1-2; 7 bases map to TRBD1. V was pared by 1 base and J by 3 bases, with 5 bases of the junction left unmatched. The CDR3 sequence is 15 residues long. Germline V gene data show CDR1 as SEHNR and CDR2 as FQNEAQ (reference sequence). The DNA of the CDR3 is TGTGCCAGCAGCTTAGGAGGGGGCGAGGACTATGGCTACACCTTC. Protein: CASSLGGGEDYGYTF. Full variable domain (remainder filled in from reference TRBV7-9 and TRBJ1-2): DTGVSQNPRHKITKRGQNVTFRCDPISEHNRLYWYRQTLGQGPEFLTYFQNEAQLEKSRLLSDRFSAERPKGSFSTLEIQRTEQGDSAMYLCASSLGGGEDYGYTFGSGTRLTVV.

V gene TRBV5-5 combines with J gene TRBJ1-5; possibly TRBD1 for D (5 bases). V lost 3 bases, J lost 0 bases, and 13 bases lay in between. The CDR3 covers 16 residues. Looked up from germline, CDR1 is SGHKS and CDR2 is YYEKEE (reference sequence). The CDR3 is CASSSGLAYSNQPQHF. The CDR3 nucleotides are TGTGCCAGCAGCTCGGGACTTGCCTATAGCAATCAGCCCCAGCATTTT.

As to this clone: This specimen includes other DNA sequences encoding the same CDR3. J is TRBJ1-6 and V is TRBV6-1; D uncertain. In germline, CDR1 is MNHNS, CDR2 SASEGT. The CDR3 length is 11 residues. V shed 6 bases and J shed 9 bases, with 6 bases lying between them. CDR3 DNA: TGTGCCAGCAGGGGATCTTCACCCCTCCACTTT. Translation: CASRGSSPLHF.

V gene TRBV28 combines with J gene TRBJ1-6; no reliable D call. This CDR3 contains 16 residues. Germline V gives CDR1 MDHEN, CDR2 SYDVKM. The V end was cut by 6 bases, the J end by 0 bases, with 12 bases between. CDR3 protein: CASSPQLSSYNSPLHF. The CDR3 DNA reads TGTGCCAGCAGCCCTCAACTGAGCTCCTATAATTCACCCCTCCACTTT.

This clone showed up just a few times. The CDR3 sequence is CASSLGTRIYNEQFF. CDR3 nucleotides: TGTGCCAGCAGTCTCGGGACAAGAATCTACAATGAGCAGTTCTTC. V and J are TRBV25-1 and TRBJ2-1, with D possibly matching TRBD1 (6 bases). With 5 bases removed from V and 3 bases from J, the gap between germline ends came to 14 bases. Germline CDR1 is MGHDK and CDR2 is SYGVNS. The CDR3 is 15 residues long.

The CDR3 DNA is TGCGCCAGCAGCCAAGCGGGGGGCAAGACAGATACGCAGTATTTT. It translates to CASSQAGGKTDTQYF. The chain has TRBV4-1 and TRBJ2-3; tentatively, D is TRBD2 (7 bases). CDR3 length: 15 amino acids. Germline lookup yields CDR1 MGHRA and CDR2 YSYEKL. The germline V and J ends were trimmed by 1 base and 3 bases, with 11 bases remaining between them.

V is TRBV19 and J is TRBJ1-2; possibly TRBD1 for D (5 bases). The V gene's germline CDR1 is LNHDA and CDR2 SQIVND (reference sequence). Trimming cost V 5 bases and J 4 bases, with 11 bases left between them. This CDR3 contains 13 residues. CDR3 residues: CASSPAGGYGYTF. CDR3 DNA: TGTGCCAGTAGTCCGGCCGGGGGCTATGGCTACACCTTC.

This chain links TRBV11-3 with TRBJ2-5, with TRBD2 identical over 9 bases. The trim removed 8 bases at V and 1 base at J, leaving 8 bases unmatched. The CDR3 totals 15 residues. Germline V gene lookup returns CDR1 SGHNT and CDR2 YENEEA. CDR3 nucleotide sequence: TGTGCCAGCTCAACCGGCGGGGGGGGCCAAGAGACCCAGTACTTC. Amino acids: CASSTGGGGQETQYF.

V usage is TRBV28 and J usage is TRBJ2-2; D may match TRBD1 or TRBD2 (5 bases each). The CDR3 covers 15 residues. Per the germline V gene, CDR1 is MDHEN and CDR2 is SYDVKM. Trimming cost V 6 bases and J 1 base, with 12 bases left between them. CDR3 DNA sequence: TGTGCCAGCAGCTCCCCGGGGCTGAACACCGGGGAGCTGTTTTTT. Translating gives CASSSPGLNTGELFF. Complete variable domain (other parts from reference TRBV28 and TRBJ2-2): DVKVTQSSRYLVKRTGEKVFLECVQDMDHENMFWYRQDPGLGLRLIYFSYDVKMKEKGDIPEGYSVSREKKERFSLILESASTNQTSMYLCASSSPGLNTGELFFGEGSRLTVL.

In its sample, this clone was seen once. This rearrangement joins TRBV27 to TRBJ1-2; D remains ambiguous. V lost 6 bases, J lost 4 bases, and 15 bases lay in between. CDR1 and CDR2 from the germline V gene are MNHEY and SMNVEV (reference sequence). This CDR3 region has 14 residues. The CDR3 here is CASSFDRAGYGYTF. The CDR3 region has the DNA TGTGCCAGCAGCTTCGACCGGGCGGGCTATGGCTACACCTTC.

CDR3 DNA: TGTGCCAGCAGGGGGACTAGCGGGAGTCGCCAGTTCTTC. Amino acids: CASRGTSGSRQFF. The chain has TRBV6-5 and TRBJ2-1; 14 nucleotides align to TRBD2. The CDR3 length is 13 residues. V gave up 6 bases and J gave up 13 bases; unmatched junction bases: 5. Germline V gives CDR1 MNHEY, CDR2 SVGAGI.

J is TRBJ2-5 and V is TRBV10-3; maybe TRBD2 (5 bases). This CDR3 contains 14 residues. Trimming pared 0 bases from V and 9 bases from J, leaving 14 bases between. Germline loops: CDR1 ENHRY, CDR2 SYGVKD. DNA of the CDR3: TGTGCCATCAGTGAGTCCCTTGGGGTGGAGGCCCAGTACTTC. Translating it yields CAISESLGVEAQYF.